This entry describes one TCR beta chain. Its matching antigen is unknown. The junction does not match germline at one end; this may be a read error. The sample is drawn from a study of blood T cells in healthy people across ages. Overall study findings and caveats: What prevented conclusive comparison of naive and antigen-experienced cells was that PBMCs were unsorted. In older individuals, TCR beta diversity per million T cells was lower, falling roughly linearly with age.

Primers used in a second PCR of roughly 6 to 11 cycles were a sample-barcoded 5' primer and a J-beta primer mix. TCRdb fed the 5' RACE reads into MiXCR, producing one record per CDR3 protein. The table has fewer than 900,000 distinct CDR3 sequences, 40% to 45% seen once. There are 16 residues in the CDR3. CDR1 and CDR2 (germline): SGDLS, YYNGEE. What was sequenced was blood. The sequence was collected from a woman aged 55-70 years in good health. This rearrangement joins TRBV9 to TRBJ2-3; 11 bases agree with TRBD2. The CDR3 sequence is CASSVERSGRADRQYF. For the CDR3, the DNA is TGTGCCAGCAGCGTAGAGCGTAGCGGGAGGGCAGATAGGCAGTATTTT. The complete variable domain, with remaining parts taken from reference TRBV9 and TRBJ2-3, reads DSGVTQTPKHLITATGQRVTLRCSPRSGDLSVYWYQQSLDQGLQFLIQYYNGEERAKGNILERFSAQQFPDLHSELNLSSLELGDSALYFCASSVERSGRADRQYFGPGTRLTVL.